The 24 T cell receptor beta chains reported below all come from one sample, sequenced in a study of blood T cell repertoires in COVID-19. Sequencing used immunoSEQ multiplex PCR; TCRdb keeps in-frame clones, though not all of them. The sample yields some 190,000 clones, over 80% seen once. Input material: PBMCs or T cells enriched from blood (not recorded which). The receptors come from a woman in her twenties or thirties who had been exposed to COVID-19.

The chain carries TRBV5-1 and TRBJ2-5, with TRBD2 as a possible D gene (6 bases). Germline V gene sequence: CDR1 SGHRS, CDR2 YFSETQ. The CDR3 runs 14 residues. The V gene lost 1 base and the J gene lost 5 bases, with 12 bases spanning the gap. In nucleotides, the CDR3 is TGCGCCAGCAGCTTGATCCTCGCGGGGGAGACCCAGTACTTC. Translating gives CASSLILAGETQYF.

The V gene is TRBV18, the J gene TRBJ2-7; D unclear. V lost 3 bases and J lost 6, with 15 bases in between. The CDR3 has 14 residues. Germline loops: CDR1 KGHSH, CDR2 LQKENI. CDR3 nucleotide sequence: TGTGCCAGCTCACCGAATATAACTATTGGCGAGCAGTACTTC. Its protein is CASSPNITIGEQYF.

The chain is built from TRBV21-1 and TRBJ1-4. TRBV21-1 is marked as a pseudogene. The CDR3 is 17 residues long. DNA of the CDR3: TGTGCCAGCAGCCACCGAGGGATTGACAATTCGGCGGCTAAACTGTTTTTT. Amino acid sequence: CASSHRGIDNSAAKLFF.

The chain has TRBV18 and TRBJ1-2; D ambiguous. The CDR3 is 13 amino acids. The V end lost 3 bases, the J end lost 4 bases, and 9 bases lay between the germline ends. Germline CDR1 and CDR2: KGHSH and LQKENI. CDR3 sequence: CASSPGRAYGYTF. In DNA, the CDR3 is TGTGCCAGCTCACCTGGGCGCGCCTATGGCTACACCTTC.

The gene calls are TRBV27 and TRBJ2-5; D unclear. The V gene's germline CDR1 is MNHEY and CDR2 SMNVEV (reference sequence). The CDR3 is 12 amino acids. V was trimmed by 0 bases and J by 4 bases, leaving 3 bases between them. Written as DNA, the CDR3 is TGTGCCAGCAGTTTATCCGGAGAGACCCAGTACTTC. Translation: CASSLSGETQYF.

V is TRBV6-5 and J is TRBJ1-2, with D possibly TRBD1 on 6 matching bases. Germline V gives CDR1 MNHEY, CDR2 SVGAGI. V shed 2 bases and J shed 4 bases, with 8 bases lying between them. This CDR3 region has 13 residues. CDR3 loop: CASSYGTTYGYTF. The CDR3 nucleotides are TGTGCCAGCAGTTACGGGACAACCTATGGCTACACCTTC.

This clone was counted a single time. V and J are TRBV14 and TRBJ2-7; D gene unclear. CDR1 SGHDN and CDR2 FVKESK come from the germline V gene. This CDR3 is 13 amino acids long. Trimming pared 4 bases from V and 3 bases from J, leaving 10 bases between. CDR3 region: CASSPTRYYEQYF. In DNA form, the CDR3 reads TGTGCCAGCAGCCCTACCCGGTACTACGAGCAGTACTTC.

This rearrangement joins TRBV5-1 to TRBJ1-1; 7 positions match TRBD1. This CDR3 contains 14 residues. The germline gives CDR1 SGHRS, CDR2 YFSETQ. The junction had 2 bases not matched to a gene; V was cut back by 3 bases and J by 0 bases. The CDR3 sequence is CASSSTGMNTEAFF. For the CDR3, the DNA is TGCGCCAGCAGCTCGACAGGGATGAACACTGAAGCTTTCTTT.

This clone has just a few counts. The rearrangement links TRBV6-4 to TRBJ2-6; D is perhaps TRBD1 (5 bases). The V gene's germline CDR1 is MRHNA and CDR2 SNTAGT. The CDR3 extends over 15 amino acids. With 2 bases removed from V and 0 bases from J, the gap between germline ends came to 5 bases. The CDR3 DNA reads TGTGCCAGCAGTGACGACAGCTCTGGGGCCAACGTCCTGACTTTC. Its translation is CASSDDSSGANVLTF.

The rearrangement joins TRBV7-2 to TRBJ2-1; 7 nucleotides line up with TRBD2. V dropped 8 bases and J dropped 1; count of bases not matched to a gene: 11. The CDR3 consists of 16 residues. The germline gives CDR1 SGHTA, CDR2 FQGNSA. CDR3 in DNA: TGTGCCAGCCAACTAATCGGGGGGTTGTCCTACAATGAGCAGTTCTTC. Encoded protein: CASQLIGGLSYNEQFF.

The chain carries TRBV5-1 and TRBJ2-5; D possibly corresponds to TRBD2 (5 bases). With 1 base removed from V and 3 bases from J, the gap between germline ends came to 13 bases. The germline CDR1 and CDR2 sequences are SGHRS and YFSETQ. This CDR3 spans 15 amino acids. The CDR3 loop is CASSLSSTGKETQYF. The CDR3 DNA reads as TGCGCCAGCAGCTTGTCTAGCACGGGCAAAGAGACCCAGTACTTC.

V usage is TRBV5-6 and J usage is TRBJ2-7; tentatively, D is TRBD1 (6 bases). CDR3 length equals 12 residues. Germline loops: CDR1 SGHDT, CDR2 YYEEEE. V dropped 3 bases and J dropped 3 bases, with 7 bases sitting between them. The CDR3 is CASSSDSYEQYF. The CDR3 nucleotides are TGTGCCAGCAGCTCGGACAGCTACGAGCAGTACTTC. The entire variable domain, with the rest obtained from reference TRBV5-6 and TRBJ2-7, is as follows: DAGVTQSPTHLIKTRGQQVTLRCSPKSGHDTVSWYQQALGQGPQFIFQYYEEEERQRGNFPDRFSGHQFPNYSSELNVNALLLGDSALYLCASSSDSYEQYFGPGTRLTVT.

The chain couples TRBV7-8 to TRBJ2-1, with D uncertain. This CDR3 has 13 residues. V shed 5 bases and J shed 6 bases, with 11 bases lying between them. Germline CDR1 and CDR2: SGHVS and FQNEAQ. DNA for the CDR3: TGTGCCAGCAGCCCCGGCAGGTCCAATGAGCAGTTCTTC. The encoded protein is CASSPGRSNEQFF.

This clone was recorded only once. This chain connects TRBV7-2 to TRBJ2-7, with 12 bases that match TRBD2. Germline loops: CDR1 SGHTA, CDR2 FQGNSA. The CDR3 totals 18 residues. V lost 4 bases to trimming and J lost 3 bases; unmatched junction nucleotides: 13. The CDR3 protein is CASSSSASSGGVFYEQYF. CDR3 DNA sequence: TGTGCCAGCAGCTCATCAGCCTCTAGCGGGGGGGTTTTCTACGAGCAGTACTTC.

This clone was seen a single time. V and J are TRBV12-3 or TRBV12-4 and TRBJ2-7; D remains ambiguous. This CDR3 is built from 12 residues. V dropped 4 bases and J dropped 4 bases, with 8 bases sitting between them. CDR3 sequence: CASSSGSYEQYF. The DNA for the CDR3 is TGTGCCAGCAGTTCAGGTTCGTACGAGCAGTACTTC.

This clone has a handful of counts. The chain combines TRBV7-2 with TRBJ1-4; D possibly corresponds to TRBD1 (6 bases). Per the germline V gene, CDR1 is SGHTA and CDR2 is FQGNSA. The CDR3 has 16 residues. V was cut by 1 base and J by 2 bases, with 11 bases left in between. Here the CDR3 DNA reads TGTGCCAGCAGCTTAGGTGGGGGGGCGACTAATGAAAAACTGTTTTTT. Translated, it gives CASSLGGGATNEKLFF.

The J gene is TRBJ2-1, the V gene TRBV27; 13 bases align to TRBD2. The V gene end was trimmed by 3 bases and the J gene end by 0 bases; junction bases not matched to a gene: 8. Germline-derived CDR1 and CDR2 are MNHEY and SMNVEV (reference sequence). This CDR3 contains 19 residues. The CDR3 DNA sequence: TGTGCCAGCAGTTTCAGACTAGCGGGGGGCCCGAGCTCCTACAATGAGCAGTTCTTC. This gives the protein CASSFRLAGGPSSYNEQFF.

The chain recombines TRBV7-9 with TRBJ1-6, with D unresolved. CDR1 is SEHNR, CDR2 FQNEAQ, per germline (reference sequence). The CDR3 is made up of 15 amino acids. The V and J ends lost 4 bases and 0 bases respectively, with 7 bases between them. CDR3 protein: CASSSGSSYNSPLHF. Here the CDR3 DNA reads TGTGCCAGCAGCTCGGGAAGCTCCTATAATTCACCCCTCCACTTT. Based on the CDR3 plus reference TRBV7-9 and TRBJ1-6, the full variable domain is DTGVSQNPRHKITKRGQNVTFRCDPISEHNRLYWYRQTLGQGPEFLTYFQNEAQLEKSRLLSDRFSAERPKGSFSTLEIQRTEQGDSAMYLCASSSGSSYNSPLHFGNGTRLTVT.

This rearrangement joins TRBV27 to TRBJ1-2, with D perhaps matching TRBD1 (5 bases). CDR1 and CDR2 (germline): MNHEY, SMNVEV (reference sequence). This CDR3 contains 13 residues. V was trimmed by 3 bases and J by 6 bases, leaving 11 bases between them. The CDR3 sequence: CASSFDSIHGYTF. In DNA form, the CDR3 reads TGTGCCAGCAGTTTTGACAGCATACATGGCTACACCTTC.

V is TRBV10-1 and J is TRBJ1-6, with a tentative D call TRBD1 (5 bases). Germline V gene sequence: CDR1 WNHNN, CDR2 SYGVQD (reference sequence). The ends were cut back, 8 bases at V and 5 bases at J, with 10 bases in the middle. CDR3 length: 13 amino acids. The DNA of the CDR3 is TGCGCCAGCGGAGACAGAAATAATTCACCCCTCCACTTT. Translated: CASGDRNNSPLHF.

The chain joins TRBV6-5 to TRBJ2-3; D is unresolved. This CDR3 comprises 11 residues. The V and J ends lost 11 bases and 6 bases respectively, with 12 bases between them. The germline V gene has CDR1 MNHEY and CDR2 SVGAGI. The CDR3 sequence: CAARGGDTQYF. The CDR3 region has the DNA TGTGCCGCTAGAGGTGGGGATACGCAGTATTTT.

A few counts support this clone. This chain links TRBV7-2 with TRBJ1-3; TRBD1 matches at 7 bases. V was clipped by 6 bases and J by 5 bases; unmatched bases: 4. CDR1 and CDR2 from the germline V gene are SGHTA and FQGNSA. The length of the CDR3 is 13 residues. The CDR3 DNA follows: TGTGCCAGCAGTACAGGGGATAGAAACACCATATATTTT. It encodes CASSTGDRNTIYF.

The CDR3 loop reads CASISSGNTIYF. The CDR3 region has the DNA TGTGCCAGCATCTCCTCTGGAAACACCATATATTTT. The chain couples TRBV6-5 to TRBJ1-3; D is ambiguous. With 7 bases removed from V and 0 bases from J, the gap between germline ends came to 4 bases. The CDR3 has 12 residues. Looked up from germline, CDR1 is MNHEY and CDR2 is SVGAGI.

This clone has just a few counts. V is TRBV30 and J is TRBJ1-2; D remains unclear. CDR1 is GTSNPN, CDR2 SVGIG, per germline (reference sequence). The CDR3 sequence is 10 residues long. V was shortened by 8 bases and J by 8 bases, with 12 bases between the two germline ends. The CDR3: CALGPGGYTF. In nucleotides, the CDR3 is TGTGCCCTAGGACCGGGGGGCTACACCTTC.